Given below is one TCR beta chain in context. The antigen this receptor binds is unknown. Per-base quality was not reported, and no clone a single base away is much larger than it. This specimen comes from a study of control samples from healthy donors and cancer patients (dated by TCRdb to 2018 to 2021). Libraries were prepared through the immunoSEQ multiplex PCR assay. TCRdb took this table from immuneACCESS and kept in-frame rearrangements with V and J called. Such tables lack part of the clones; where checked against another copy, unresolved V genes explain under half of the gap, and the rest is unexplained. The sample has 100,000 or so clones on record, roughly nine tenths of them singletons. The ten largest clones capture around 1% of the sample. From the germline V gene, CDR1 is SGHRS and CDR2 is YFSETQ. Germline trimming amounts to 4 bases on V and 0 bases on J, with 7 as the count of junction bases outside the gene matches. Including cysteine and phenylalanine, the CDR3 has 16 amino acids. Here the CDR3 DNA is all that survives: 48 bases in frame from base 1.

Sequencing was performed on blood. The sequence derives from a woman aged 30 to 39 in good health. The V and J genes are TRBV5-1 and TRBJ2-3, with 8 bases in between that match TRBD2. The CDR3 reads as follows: CASSAGGRSSTDTQYF. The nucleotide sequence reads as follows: TGCGCCAGCAGCGCGGGGGGTCGGTCTAGCACAGATACGCAGTATTTT.